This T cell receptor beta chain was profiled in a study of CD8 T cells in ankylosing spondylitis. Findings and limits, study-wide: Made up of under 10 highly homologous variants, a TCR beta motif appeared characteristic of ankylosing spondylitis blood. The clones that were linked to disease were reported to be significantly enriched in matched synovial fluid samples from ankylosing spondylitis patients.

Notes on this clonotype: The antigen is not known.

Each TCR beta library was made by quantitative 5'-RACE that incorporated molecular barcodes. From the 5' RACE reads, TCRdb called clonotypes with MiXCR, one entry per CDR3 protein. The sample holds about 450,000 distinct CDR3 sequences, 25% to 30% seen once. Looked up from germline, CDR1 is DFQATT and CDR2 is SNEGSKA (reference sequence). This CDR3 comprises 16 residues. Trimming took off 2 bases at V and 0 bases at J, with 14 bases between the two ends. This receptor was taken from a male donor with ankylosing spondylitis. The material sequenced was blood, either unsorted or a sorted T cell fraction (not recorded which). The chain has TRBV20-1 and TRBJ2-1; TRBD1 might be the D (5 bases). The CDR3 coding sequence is TGCAGTGCTAGAAGAGTGGGGCTAAGCTCCTACAATGAGCAGTTCTTC. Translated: CSARRVGLSSYNEQFF.